This T cell receptor (beta chain) comes out of a study of T-cell reconstitution after alpha-beta-depleted transplantation in children. The study's findings and limits: When one year had passed after transplant, most T-cell counts and diversity came from newly produced T cells. It was reported that alpha-beta T cells came from several hundred expanded graft clones (about two months after transplant). Surviving recipient T cells and thymic progenitors produced the high day-60 TCRbeta diversity seen in some patients.

This clonotype was found a few times. What it binds is unknown. Germline V gene sequence: CDR1 SGHRS, CDR2 YFSETQ. Trimming removed 3 bases from V and 1 base from J, with 13 bases in between. The CDR3 has 15 residues. Construction of the TCRbeta library involved unique molecular identifiers. TCRdb called the PCR reads again in MiXCR, with one record for every CDR3 protein. The sample includes a few hundred thousand distinct CDR3 sequences, 27% of them seen just once. The starting material was PBMCs, obtained before TCRalphabeta/CD19-depleted stem cell transplant. This receptor was obtained from a boy under two years old with Wiskott-Aldrich syndrome, due to receive a stem cell transplant. The chain joins TRBV5-1 to TRBJ2-5, with a tentative D call TRBD1 (5 bases). This CDR3 reads CASSSYLTAQETQYF. The CDR3 DNA is TGCGCCAGCAGCTCATATTTGACAGCCCAAGAGACCCAGTACTTC.